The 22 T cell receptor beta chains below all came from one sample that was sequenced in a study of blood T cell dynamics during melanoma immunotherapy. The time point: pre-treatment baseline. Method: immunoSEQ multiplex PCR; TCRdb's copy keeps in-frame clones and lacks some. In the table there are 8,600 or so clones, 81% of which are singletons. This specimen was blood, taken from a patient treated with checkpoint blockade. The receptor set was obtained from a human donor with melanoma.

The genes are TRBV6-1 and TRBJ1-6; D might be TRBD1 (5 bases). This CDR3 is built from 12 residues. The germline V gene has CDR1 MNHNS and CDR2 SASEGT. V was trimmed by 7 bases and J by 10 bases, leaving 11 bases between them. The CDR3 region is CASKGVRSPLHF. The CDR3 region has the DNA TGTGCCAGCAAAGGGGTGCGGTCACCCCTCCACTTT.

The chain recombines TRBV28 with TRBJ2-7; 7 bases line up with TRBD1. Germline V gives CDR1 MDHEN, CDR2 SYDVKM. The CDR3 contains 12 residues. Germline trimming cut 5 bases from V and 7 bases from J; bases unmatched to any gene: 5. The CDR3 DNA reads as TGTGCCAGCAGTCGCGGACAGGAAGAGCAGTACTTC. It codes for CASSRGQEEQYF.

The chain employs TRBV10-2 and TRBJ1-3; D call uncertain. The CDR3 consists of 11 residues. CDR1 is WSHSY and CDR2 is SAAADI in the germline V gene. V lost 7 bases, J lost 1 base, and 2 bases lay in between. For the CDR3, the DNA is TGCGCCAGCAATTCTGGAAACACCATATATTTT. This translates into CASNSGNTIYF.

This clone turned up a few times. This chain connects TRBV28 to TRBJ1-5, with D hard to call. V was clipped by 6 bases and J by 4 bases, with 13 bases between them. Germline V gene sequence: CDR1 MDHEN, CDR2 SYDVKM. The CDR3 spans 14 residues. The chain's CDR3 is CASRYPVGNQPQHF. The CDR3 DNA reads TGTGCCAGCAGATACCCCGTGGGGAATCAGCCCCAGCATTTT.

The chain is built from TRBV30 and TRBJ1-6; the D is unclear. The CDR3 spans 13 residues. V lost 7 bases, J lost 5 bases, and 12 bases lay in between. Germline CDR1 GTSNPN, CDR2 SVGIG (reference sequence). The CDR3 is CAFSGRDNSPLHF. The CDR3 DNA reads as TGTGCCTTCTCGGGCCGGGATAATTCACCCCTCCACTTT. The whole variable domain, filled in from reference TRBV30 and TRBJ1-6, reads SQTIHQWPATLVQPVGSPLSLECTVEGTSNPNLYWYRQAAGRGLQLLFYSVGIGQISSEVPQNLSASRPQDRQFILSSKKLLLSDSGFYLCAFSGRDNSPLHFGNGTRLTVT.

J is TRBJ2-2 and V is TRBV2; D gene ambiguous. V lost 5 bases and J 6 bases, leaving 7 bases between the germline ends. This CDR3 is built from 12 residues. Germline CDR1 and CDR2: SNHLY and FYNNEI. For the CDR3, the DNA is TGTGCCAGCAGTCCCCGGGCCGGGGAGCTGTTTTTT. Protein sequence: CASSPRAGELFF.

CDR3 residues: CAISELGTSTDTQYF. DNA for the CDR3: TGTGCCATCAGTGAGCTGGGGACTAGCACAGATACGCAGTATTTT. The V call is TRBV10-3, the J call TRBJ2-3, with D perhaps matching TRBD2 (6 bases). Germline lookup yields CDR1 ENHRY and CDR2 SYGVKD. The CDR3 has 15 amino acids. V shed 2 bases and J shed 0 bases, with 9 bases lying between them.

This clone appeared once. CDR3 loop: CASSLAGRGEQFF. As DNA, the CDR3 is TGTGCCAGCAGCTTAGCGGGGCGGGGTGAGCAGTTCTTC. The chain combines TRBV7-8 with TRBJ2-1; tentative D call: TRBD2 (6 bases). V shed 0 bases and J shed 9 bases, with 9 bases lying between them. Germline V CDR1 and CDR2: SGHVS, FQNEAQ. CDR3 length: 13 residues.

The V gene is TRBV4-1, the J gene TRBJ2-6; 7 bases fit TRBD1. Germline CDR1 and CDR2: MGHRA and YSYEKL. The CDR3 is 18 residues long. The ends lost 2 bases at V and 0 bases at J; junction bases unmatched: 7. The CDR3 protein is CASSQPGQKSSGANVLTF. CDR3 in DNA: TGCGCCAGCAGCCAACCGGGACAGAAAAGCTCTGGGGCCAACGTCCTGACTTTC.

CDR3 sequence reads: CASSPDRGAYEQYF. In nucleotides, the CDR3 is TGTGCCAGCAGCCCAGACAGGGGGGCCTACGAGCAGTACTTC. The chain uses TRBV11-2 and TRBJ2-7; TRBD1 agrees at 9 bases. CDR1 and CDR2 from the germline V gene are SGHAT and FQNNGV. The CDR3 is made up of 14 amino acids. With 5 bases clipped from V and 2 bases from J, the junction kept 4 bases outside the gene matches.

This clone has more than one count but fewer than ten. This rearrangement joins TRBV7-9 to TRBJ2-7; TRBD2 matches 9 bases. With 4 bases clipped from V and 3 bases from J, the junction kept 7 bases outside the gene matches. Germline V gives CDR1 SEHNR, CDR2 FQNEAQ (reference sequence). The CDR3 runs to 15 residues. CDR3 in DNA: TGTGCCAGCAGCTCGACTAGCGGAACCGTCTACGAGCAGTACTTC. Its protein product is CASSSTSGTVYEQYF.

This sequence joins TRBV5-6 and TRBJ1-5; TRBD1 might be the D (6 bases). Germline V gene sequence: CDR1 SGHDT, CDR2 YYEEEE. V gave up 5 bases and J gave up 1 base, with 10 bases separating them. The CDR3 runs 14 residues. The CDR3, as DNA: TGTGCCAGCAGAGGGCAGGGGAGCAATCAGCCCCAGCATTTT. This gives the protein CASRGQGSNQPQHF.

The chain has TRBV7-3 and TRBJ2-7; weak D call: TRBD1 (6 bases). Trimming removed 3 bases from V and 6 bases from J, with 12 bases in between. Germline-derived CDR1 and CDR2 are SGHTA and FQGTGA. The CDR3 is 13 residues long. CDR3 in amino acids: CASSFQGLGEQYF. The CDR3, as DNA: TGTGCCAGCAGCTTCCAGGGGTTGGGCGAGCAGTACTTC.

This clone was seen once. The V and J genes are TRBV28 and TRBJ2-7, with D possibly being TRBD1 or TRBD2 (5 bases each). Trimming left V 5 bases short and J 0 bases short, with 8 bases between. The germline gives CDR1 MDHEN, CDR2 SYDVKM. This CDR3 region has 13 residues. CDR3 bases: TGTGCCAGCAGTATCGGGACCTCCTACGAGCAGTACTTC. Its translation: CASSIGTSYEQYF.

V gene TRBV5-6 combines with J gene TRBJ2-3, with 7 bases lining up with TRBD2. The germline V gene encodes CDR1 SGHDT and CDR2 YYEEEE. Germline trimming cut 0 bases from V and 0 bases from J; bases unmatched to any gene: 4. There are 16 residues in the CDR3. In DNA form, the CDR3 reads TGTGCCAGCAGCTTGGATCTAGCGGTTAGCACAGATACGCAGTATTTT. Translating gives CASSLDLAVSTDTQYF.

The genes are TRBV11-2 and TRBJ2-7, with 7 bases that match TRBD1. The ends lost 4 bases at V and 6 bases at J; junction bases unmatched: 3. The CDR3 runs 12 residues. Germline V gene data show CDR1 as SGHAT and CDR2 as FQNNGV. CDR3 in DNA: TGTGCCAGCAGCTGGGACAGTCTCGAGCAGTACTTC. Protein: CASSWDSLEQYF.

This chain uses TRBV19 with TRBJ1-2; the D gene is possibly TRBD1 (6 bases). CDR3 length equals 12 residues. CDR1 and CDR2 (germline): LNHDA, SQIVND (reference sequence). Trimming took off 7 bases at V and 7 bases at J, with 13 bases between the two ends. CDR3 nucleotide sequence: TGTGCCAGTAACAGGGATACCGGTGGCTACACCTTC. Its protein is CASNRDTGGYTF.

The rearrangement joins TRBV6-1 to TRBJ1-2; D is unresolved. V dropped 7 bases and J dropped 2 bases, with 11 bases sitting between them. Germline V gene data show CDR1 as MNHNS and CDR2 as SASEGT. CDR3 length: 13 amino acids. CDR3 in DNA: TGTGCCAGCAAGGCAGGAGGGAACTATGGCTACACCTTC. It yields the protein CASKAGGNYGYTF.

This CDR3 reads CASSQDETRGSGANVLTF. DNA for the CDR3: TGCGCCAGCAGCCAAGATGAGACAAGGGGCTCTGGGGCCAACGTCCTGACTTTC. The J gene is TRBJ2-6, the V gene TRBV4-3; maybe TRBD1 (5 bases). CDR1 is LGHNA and CDR2 is YSLEER in the germline V gene. This CDR3 is built from 18 residues. V was cut by 0 bases and J by 0 bases, with 12 bases left in between.

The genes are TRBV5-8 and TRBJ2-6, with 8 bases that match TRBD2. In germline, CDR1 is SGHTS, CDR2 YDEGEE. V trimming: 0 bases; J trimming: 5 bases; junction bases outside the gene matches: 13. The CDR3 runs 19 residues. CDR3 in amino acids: CASSLAGGGGTSRANVLTF. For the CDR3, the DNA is TGTGCCAGCAGCTTGGCCGGAGGCGGGGGGACTTCTAGGGCCAACGTCCTGACTTTC.

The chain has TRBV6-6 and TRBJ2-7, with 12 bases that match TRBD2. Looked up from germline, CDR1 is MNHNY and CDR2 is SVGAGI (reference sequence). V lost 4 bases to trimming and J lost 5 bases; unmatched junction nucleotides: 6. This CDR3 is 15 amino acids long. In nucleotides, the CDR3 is TGTGCCAGCAGTTCCAGGACTAGCGGGAAACACGAGCAGTACTTC. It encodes CASSSRTSGKHEQYF.

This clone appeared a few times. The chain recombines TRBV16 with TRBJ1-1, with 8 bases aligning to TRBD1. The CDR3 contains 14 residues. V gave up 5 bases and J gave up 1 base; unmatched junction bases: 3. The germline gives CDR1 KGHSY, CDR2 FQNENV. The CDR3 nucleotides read TGTGCCAGCAGCGCGGACAGGGCGAACACTGAAGCTTTCTTT. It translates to CASSADRANTEAFF.